The 27 T cell receptor beta chains listed next were all sequenced from one sample in a study of CD8+ T cells in alopecia areata. It was cDNA, reverse transcribed from extracted RNA, that served as the sequencing template. Method: immunoSEQ multiplex PCR; TCRdb's copy keeps in-frame clones and lacks some. The sample lists about 150,000 clones, more than 45% seen once, with roughly a fifth in the top ten. This sample comprised CD8+ T cells sorted from blood, obtained at week 0. These receptors were taken from a human donor with alopecia areata.

The V and J genes are TRBV2 and TRBJ1-1; no firm D call. This CDR3 comprises 11 residues. Trimming pared 6 bases from V and 2 bases from J, leaving 4 bases between. Germline CDR1 is SNHLY and CDR2 is FYNNEI. Here the CDR3 reads CASSDNTEAFF. The CDR3 nucleotides are TGTGCCAGCAGCGATAACACTGAAGCTTTCTTT.

The chain joins TRBV30 to TRBJ1-1; weak D call: TRBD1 (5 bases). From germline, CDR1 is GTSNPN and CDR2 SVGIG (reference sequence). V lost 3 bases, J lost 2 bases, and 10 bases lay in between. CDR3 length: 13 residues. This CDR3 reads CAWRTASNTEAFF. CDR3 in DNA: TGTGCCTGGAGGACAGCTAGTAACACTGAAGCTTTCTTT. Looking up the rest from reference TRBV30 and TRBJ1-1 gives the full variable domain: SQTIHQWPATLVQPVGSPLSLECTVEGTSNPNLYWYRQAAGRGLQLLFYSVGIGQISSEVPQNLSASRPQDRQFILSSKKLLLSDSGFYLCAWRTASNTEAFFGQGTRLTVV.

This clone was detected a few times. The chain joins TRBV27 to TRBJ1-2; D not resolved. V shed 7 bases and J shed 8 bases, with 17 bases lying between them. The germline gives CDR1 MNHEY, CDR2 SMNVEV (reference sequence). This CDR3 comprises 13 residues. In DNA form, the CDR3 reads TGTGCCAGCATGGAGGGCACGGCGAAAGGCTACACCTTC. Protein sequence: CASMEGTAKGYTF.

In DNA form, the CDR3 reads TGTGCCTGGACGGCTCACCTTCCGGCACCCCTCCACTTT. It yields the protein CAWTAHLPAPLHF. This chain links TRBV30 with TRBJ1-6; D is unclear. Trimming pared 4 bases from V and 11 bases from J, leaving 15 bases between. The CDR3 is 13 residues long. Germline V gene data show CDR1 as GTSNPN and CDR2 as SVGIG (reference sequence).

This chain links TRBV7-8 with TRBJ2-6; D unresolved. This CDR3 has 14 amino acids. The V and J ends lost 3 bases and 1 base respectively, with 4 bases between them. Germline V gene data show CDR1 as SGHVS and CDR2 as FQNEAQ. Here the CDR3 reads CASSLDSGANVLTF. The CDR3 nucleotides read TGTGCCAGCAGCTTGGATTCTGGGGCCAACGTCCTGACTTTC.

This chain links TRBV4-3 with TRBJ2-1, with D perhaps matching TRBD1 or TRBD2 (5 bases each). Germline V gives CDR1 LGHNA, CDR2 YSLEER. Trimming removed 1 base at V and 9 bases at J, with 13 bases between. The CDR3 is 14 amino acids. The DNA of the CDR3 is TGCGCCAGCAGCCAAGCCCTTCGGGGCCGTGAGCAGTTCTTC. This codes for CASSQALRGREQFF.

This chain links TRBV29-1 with TRBJ1-1; no reliable D call. Germline assignment: CDR1 SQVTM and CDR2 ANQGSEA. The CDR3 contains 12 residues. Trimming pared 5 bases from V and 6 bases from J, leaving 13 bases between. The CDR3 reads CSVLGGLPEAFF. In nucleotides, the CDR3 is TGCAGCGTTCTGGGTGGTTTGCCTGAAGCTTTCTTT.

This chain uses TRBV7-2 with TRBJ2-2, with 8 bases identical to TRBD1. Germline-derived CDR1 and CDR2 are SGHTA and FQGNSA. V lost 3 bases to trimming and J lost 3 bases; unmatched junction nucleotides: 9. The CDR3 has 17 amino acids. The CDR3 is CASSLTGAGVDTGELFF. The DNA for the CDR3 is TGTGCCAGCAGCTTGACAGGGGCCGGGGTCGACACCGGGGAGCTGTTTTTT.

V and J are TRBV10-2 and TRBJ1-6; TRBD1 is a possible D gene (6 bases). The length of the CDR3 is 16 residues. Looked up from germline, CDR1 is WSHSY and CDR2 is SAAADI. V was cut by 4 bases and J by 5 bases, with 15 bases left in between. This CDR3 is CASSGLSGTNNSPLHF. Here the CDR3 DNA reads TGCGCCAGCAGTGGCCTCTCCGGGACAAATAATTCACCCCTCCACTTT.

This rearrangement joins TRBV7-9 to TRBJ1-1; D remains ambiguous. V was clipped by 4 bases and J by 1 base, with 13 bases between them. The CDR3 has 15 amino acids. Per the germline V gene, CDR1 is SEHNR and CDR2 is FQNEAQ (reference sequence). DNA for the CDR3: TGTGCCAGCAGCTCGTCCCGCAGAGAGAACACTGAAGCTTTCTTT. Residues: CASSSSRRENTEAFF.

The gene calls are TRBV5-1 and TRBJ1-2; D ambiguous. The CDR3 consists of 13 residues. From germline, CDR1 is SGHRS and CDR2 YFSETQ. V lost 0 bases and J lost 8, with 11 bases in between. CDR3 amino acids: CASSLAGLEGYTF. The CDR3 DNA follows: TGCGCCAGCAGCTTGGCCGGTTTGGAAGGCTACACCTTC.

V and J are TRBV29-1 and TRBJ2-1, with D maybe TRBD1 (6 bases). The germline CDR1 and CDR2 sequences are SQVTM and ANQGSEA. Trimming stripped 3 bases from V and 3 bases from J, with 15 bases between. This CDR3 region has 15 residues. DNA of the CDR3: TGCAGCGTTGACTTCCGGGACACCCGCTACAATGAGCAGTTCTTC. As protein: CSVDFRDTRYNEQFF.

The chain couples TRBV6-5 to TRBJ1-1, with TRBD1 as a possible D gene (5 bases). The germline gives CDR1 MNHEY, CDR2 SVGAGI. This CDR3 spans 14 amino acids. Trimming left V 0 bases short and J 5 bases short, with 10 bases between. The CDR3 sequence is CASSYSEGITEAFF. DNA of the CDR3: TGTGCCAGCAGTTACTCCGAGGGGATTACTGAAGCTTTCTTT.

This chain links TRBV30 with TRBJ1-2; the D gene is possibly TRBD1 (5 bases). V lost 2 bases and J 6 bases, leaving 13 bases between the germline ends. CDR1 is GTSNPN and CDR2 is SVGIG in the germline V gene (reference sequence). The CDR3 runs to 13 residues. CDR3 loop: CAWSPSTANGYTF. The DNA for the CDR3 is TGTGCCTGGAGTCCGTCGACAGCAAATGGCTACACCTTC.

This clone has only a few counts. The V call is TRBV27, the J call TRBJ1-2; no definite D call. The CDR3 totals 12 residues. Looked up from germline, CDR1 is MNHEY and CDR2 is SMNVEV (reference sequence). V was pared by 6 bases and J by 2 bases, with 7 bases between. CDR3 DNA sequence: TGTGCCAGCAGGGGCAGAAACTATGGCTACACCTTC. Its translation is CASRGRNYGYTF.

The table lists this clone with a few counts. This rearrangement joins TRBV4-3 to TRBJ1-6, with 12 bases fitting TRBD1. This CDR3 has 18 amino acids. Germline CDR1 LGHNA, CDR2 YSLEER. V lost 1 base and J lost 5; bases outside the gene matches: 6. The CDR3 DNA reads TGCGCCAGCAGCCAAGCGGGGACAGGGGGCGAGGATAATTCACCCCTCCACTTT. Translation: CASSQAGTGGEDNSPLHF.

The CDR3 spells CASRTGGEQFF. CDR3 DNA: TGTGCCAGCAGGACAGGGGGTGAGCAGTTCTTC. V usage is TRBV6-1 and J usage is TRBJ2-1, with 9 bases aligning to TRBD1. V shed 6 bases and J 9 bases; nucleotides not matched to a gene: 0. The germline CDR1 and CDR2 sequences are MNHNS and SASEGT. The CDR3 has 11 amino acids.

The chain combines TRBV7-2 with TRBJ2-7; no clear D. The V end was cut by 3 bases, the J end by 7 bases, with 10 bases between. The germline gives CDR1 SGHTA, CDR2 FQGNSA. The CDR3 extends over 12 amino acids. The CDR3 sequence: CASSFGGSEQYF. Here the CDR3 DNA reads TGTGCCAGCAGCTTTGGCGGCTCAGAGCAGTACTTC.

The gene calls are TRBV27 and TRBJ2-7; 7 positions match TRBD2. V lost 8 bases and J lost 6; bases outside the gene matches: 16. CDR1 MNHEY and CDR2 SMNVEV come from the germline V gene (reference sequence). The CDR3 spans 15 residues. CDR3 coding DNA: TGTGCCAGCGGCGAGAAGGACCTGAAGCGGGGCGAGCAGTACTTC. Its translation: CASGEKDLKRGEQYF.

The CDR3 region is CAWSVLQGTDGYTF. DNA for the CDR3: TGTGCCTGGAGTGTACTTCAGGGTACCGATGGCTACACCTTC. V is TRBV30 and J is TRBJ1-2, with D tentatively TRBD1 (5 bases). Trimming removed 0 bases at V and 6 bases at J, with 14 bases between. This CDR3 comprises 14 residues. CDR1 GTSNPN and CDR2 SVGIG come from the germline V gene (reference sequence).

The V and J genes are TRBV12-5 and TRBJ1-5, with D uncertain. The CDR3 is made up of 13 amino acids. The germline V gene has CDR1 LGHNT and CDR2 FRNRAP. Trimming removed 2 bases from V and 1 base from J, with 3 bases in between. The CDR3: CASGLNSNQPQHF. The DNA for the CDR3 is TGTGCTAGTGGTTTGAACAGCAATCAGCCCCAGCATTTT.

This clone was observed once. The chain combines TRBV4-3 with TRBJ1-6; 7 bases line up with TRBD1. The CDR3 is made up of 15 amino acids. J lost 8 bases, V lost 0 bases, and 4 bases had no gene match. Looked up from germline, CDR1 is LGHNA and CDR2 is YSLEER. The chain's CDR3 is CASSQDAQGDSPLHF. The CDR3, as DNA: TGCGCCAGCAGCCAAGATGCCCAGGGGGATTCACCCCTCCACTTT.

The chain employs TRBV19 and TRBJ1-1, with 7 bases aligning to TRBD1. Germline V gene lookup returns CDR1 LNHDA and CDR2 SQIVND (reference sequence). V lost 7 bases, J lost 2 bases, and 7 bases stayed unmatched. The CDR3 is made up of 14 amino acids. The CDR3 spells CASIGRQGNTEAFF. CDR3 nucleotide sequence: TGTGCCAGTATAGGGCGACAGGGAAACACTGAAGCTTTCTTT. Drawing the rest from reference TRBV19 and TRBJ1-1, the complete variable domain is DGGITQSPKYLFRKEGQNVTLSCEQNLNHDAMYWYRQDPGQGLRLIYYSQIVNDFQKGDIAEGYSVSREKKESFPLTVTSAQKNPTAFYLCASIGRQGNTEAFFGQGTRLTVV.

DNA of the CDR3: TGTGCCTGGAGTGTGGGGACTAGCGGGTCCGCAGATACGCAGTATTTT. Translation: CAWSVGTSGSADTQYF. The chain carries TRBV30 and TRBJ2-3, with TRBD2 matching 12 bases. This CDR3 comprises 16 residues. V lost 0 bases, J lost 4 bases, and 5 bases stayed unmatched. Germline-derived CDR1 and CDR2 are GTSNPN and SVGIG (reference sequence).

V and J are TRBV9 and TRBJ2-1, with a possible D match to TRBD2 (7 bases). The CDR3 spans 14 residues. CDR1 is SGDLS, CDR2 YYNGEE, per germline. V lost 2 bases to trimming and J lost 8 bases, with 14 bases between them. The CDR3 DNA follows: TGTGCCAGCAGCGTCGACGGGGAGGGGGATGAGCAGTTCTTC. Protein: CASSVDGEGDEQFF.

The rearrangement joins TRBV7-3 to TRBJ2-7; 9 bases agree with TRBD1. In germline, CDR1 is SGHTA, CDR2 FQGTGA. The CDR3 spans 13 residues. V shed 2 bases, J shed 6 bases, and the junction held 2 bases outside the gene matches. CDR3 protein: CASSLGTGTEQYF. In DNA, the CDR3 is TGTGCCAGCAGCTTAGGGACAGGGACCGAGCAGTACTTC.

The rearrangement uses TRBV4-1 and TRBJ2-3, with D unclear. Trimming pared 9 bases from V and 5 bases from J, leaving 12 bases between. CDR3 size: 12 residues. From germline, CDR1 is MGHRA and CDR2 YSYEKL. In DNA form, the CDR3 reads TGCGCCAGTAAAAAGTGGGGAGATACGCAGTATTTT. It is translated as CASKKWGDTQYF.